There are a few counts of the clone carrying this T cell receptor beta chain. Its target is unknown. This was the immunoSEQ version 4 assay in survey mode. Here immunoSEQ multiplex PCR was the method, and the copy in TCRdb shows in-frame clones only, minus some. The sample shows roughly 16,000 clones, approximately 64% of them seen only once. Stimulation used 9 to 10 ug/mL lysate from CMV-infected fibroblasts. Sorting selected CD4+ T cells upregulating both CD40 ligand and CD69. Adults with HIV-1 started suppressive ART while chronically infected. This record comes from a study of persistence of HIV-infected CD4 T cells. For the study at large: A median of about 8 years of suppressive ART preceded sampling.

Overall study results and limits: Rare CMV-responding cells carrying HIV-1 proviruses were not analyzed separately for TCR.

This receptor was obtained from an adult woman with HIV who was CMV-seropositive. Sequences were derived from CD4+ T cells sorted from PBMCs after roughly 18-hour stimulation, sampled from a patient who received antiretroviral therapy.

The CDR3 region has the DNA TGTGCCACCAGTGATCGGGGGAGAGAGACCCAGTACTTC. It yields the protein CATSDRGRETQYF. The V call is TRBV24-1, the J call TRBJ2-5; weak D call: TRBD2 (6 bases). This CDR3 region has 13 residues. V was trimmed by 3 bases and J by 4 bases, leaving 8 bases between them. Germline values: CDR1 KGHDR, CDR2 SFDVKD.